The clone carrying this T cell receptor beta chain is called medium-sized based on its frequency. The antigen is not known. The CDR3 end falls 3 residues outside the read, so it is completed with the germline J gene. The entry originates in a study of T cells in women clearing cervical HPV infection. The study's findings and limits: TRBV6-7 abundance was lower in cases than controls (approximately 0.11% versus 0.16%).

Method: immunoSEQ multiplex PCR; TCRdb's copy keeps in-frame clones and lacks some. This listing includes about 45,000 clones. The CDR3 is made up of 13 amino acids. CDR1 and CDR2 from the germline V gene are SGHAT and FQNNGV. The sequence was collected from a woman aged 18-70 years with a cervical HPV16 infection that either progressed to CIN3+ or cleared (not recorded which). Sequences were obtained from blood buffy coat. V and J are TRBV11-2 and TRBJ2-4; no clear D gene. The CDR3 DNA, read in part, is TGTGCCAGCAGCTTAGAGCCCTCTTCTAAT. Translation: CASSLEPSSN. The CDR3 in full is CASSLEPSSNQYF.